This T cell receptor (beta chain) derives from a study of OX40 agonist ivuxolimab in advanced cancers. Study at large: Patients were 82.7% male with ages roughly 20 to 85, mean about 65.

Concerning this clone itself: Its antigen remains unknown.

V was clipped by 2 bases and J by 0 bases, with 8 bases between them. Per the germline V gene, CDR1 is MNHNS and CDR2 is SASEGT. The CDR3 loop spans 16 amino acids. The assay was immunoSEQ multiplex PCR, and TCRdb's table has in-frame clones only and misses some. The sample includes tens of thousands of clones, approximately 87% seen only once; the top ten take roughly 4.8%. Drawing of blood for sampling happened at baseline, at cycle 4 day 1, and at cycle 7 day 1. Points from the study as a whole: In CD8+ T cells, expanded clones were on average more numerous than in CD4+. Both CD4+ and CD8+ T cell populations in blood had undergone clonal expansion by week 6 at 0.1 to 3.0 mg/kg.

Sequences were derived from CD4+ or CD8+ T cells sorted from blood, sampled in a trial of the OX40 agonist ivuxolimab. This chain uses TRBV6-1 with TRBJ1-6; D gene uncertain. The sequence derives from an adult with an advanced solid tumor such as melanoma, head and neck, liver or kidney cancer. The CDR3 coding sequence is TGTGCCAGCAGTGAAAACTTGAGCTCCTATAATTCACCCCTCCACTTT. This codes for CASSENLSSYNSPLHF.